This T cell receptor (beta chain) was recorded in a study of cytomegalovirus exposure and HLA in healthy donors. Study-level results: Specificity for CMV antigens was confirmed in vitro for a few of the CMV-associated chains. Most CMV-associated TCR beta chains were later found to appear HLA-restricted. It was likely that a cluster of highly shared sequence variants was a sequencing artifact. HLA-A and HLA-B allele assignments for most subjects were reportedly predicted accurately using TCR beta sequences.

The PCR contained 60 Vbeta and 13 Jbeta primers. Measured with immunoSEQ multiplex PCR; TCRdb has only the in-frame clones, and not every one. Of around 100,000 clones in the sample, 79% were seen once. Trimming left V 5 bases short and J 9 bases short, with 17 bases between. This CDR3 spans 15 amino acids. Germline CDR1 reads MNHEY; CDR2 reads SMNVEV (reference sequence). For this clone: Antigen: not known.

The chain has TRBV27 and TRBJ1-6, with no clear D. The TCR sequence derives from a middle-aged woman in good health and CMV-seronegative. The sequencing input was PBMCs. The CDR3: CASSPRFGSGSPLHF. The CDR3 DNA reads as TGTGCCAGCAGTCCCCGATTCGGGTCGGGTTCACCCCTCCACTTT.